This T cell receptor (beta chain) was sequenced in a study of preoperative IRX-2 immunotherapy in early breast cancer. Sequencing was performed with immunoSEQ multiplex PCR; in TCRdb, only in-frame clones are kept and a portion is missing. The sample carries 25,000 to 30,000 clones, 70% to 85% recorded once. V lost 2 bases, J lost 3 bases, and 1 base stayed unmatched. The CDR3 is 14 residues long. Germline V lookup: CDR1 SGHRS, CDR2 YFSETQ. Described treatment: preoperative locoregional IRX-2 cytokine immunotherapy. Samples came from a phase Ib trial of preoperative locoregional IRX-2 cytokine immunotherapy.

The sample was gathered from a patient treated with IRX-2 immunotherapy. The chain uses TRBV5-1 and TRBJ2-7, with 11 bases fitting TRBD2. The receptor was isolated from a human donor with breast cancer. CDR3 coding DNA: TGCGCCAGCAGCTTAACTAGCGGGGGCTACGAGCAGTACTTC. Its translation is CASSLTSGGYEQYF. The variable domain in full, completed from reference TRBV5-1 and TRBJ2-7, reads KAGVTQTPRYLIKTRGQQVTLSCSPISGHRSVSWYQQTPGQGLQFLFEYFSETQRNKGNFPGRFSGRQFSNSRSEMNVSTLELGDSALYLCASSLTSGGYEQYFGPGTRLTVT.